A single sample gave rise to the 25 T cell receptor beta chains below, sequenced in a study of blood T cell repertoires in COVID-19. Libraries were prepared by immunoSEQ multiplex PCR; TCRdb keeps only in-frame clonotypes and omits some of them. The sample records some 48,000 clones, about 92% being singletons. The specimen sequenced was peripheral blood. The receptors come from a man aged 55 to 70 with COVID-19, enrolled during active disease.

This chain joins TRBV6-2 or TRBV6-3 and TRBJ2-1; 8 bases line up with TRBD2. The CDR3 spans 16 residues. CDR1 MNHEY and CDR2 SVGEGT come from the germline V gene. The ends lost 5 bases at V and 3 bases at J; junction bases unmatched: 9. For the CDR3, the DNA is TGTGCCAGCAGTCAACTAGCGGCAAGAGTCTACAATGAGCAGTTCTTC. Translation gives CASSQLAARVYNEQFF.

The chain joins TRBV4-3 to TRBJ2-6; 10 bases fit TRBD2. The CDR3 extends over 19 amino acids. CDR1 LGHNA and CDR2 YSLEER come from the germline V gene. V was clipped by 0 bases and J by 1 base; unmatched bases: 6. CDR3 sequence reads: CASSQEPLAGVSGANVLTF. DNA for the CDR3: TGCGCCAGCAGCCAAGAACCGCTAGCGGGAGTTTCTGGGGCCAACGTCCTGACTTTC.

The DNA of the CDR3 is TGTGCCAGCGAGGCGGAGACCCCCGACACCGGGGAGCTGTTTTTT. This gives the protein CASEAETPDTGELFF. This chain links TRBV2 with TRBJ2-2; no firm D call. The V end was cut by 8 bases, the J end by 3 bases, with 16 bases between. CDR1 and CDR2 from the germline V gene are SNHLY and FYNNEI. The CDR3 is 15 amino acids.

This clone was counted between two and nine times. The chain has TRBV5-1 and TRBJ2-7; D gene ambiguous. Germline CDR1 is SGHRS and CDR2 is YFSETQ. The CDR3 totals 17 residues. The ends were cut back, 4 bases at V and 2 bases at J, with 22 bases in the middle. This chain's CDR3 is CASSRSAAPQFPYEQYF. The CDR3 DNA is TGCGCCAGCAGCCGCTCCGCCGCGCCACAGTTCCCCTACGAGCAGTACTTC.

V usage is TRBV7-2 and J usage is TRBJ1-3; D gene unclear. This CDR3 is 14 amino acids long. In germline, CDR1 is SGHTA, CDR2 FQGNSA. V was cut by 2 bases and J by 0 bases, with 5 bases left in between. The CDR3 here is CASSLPGSGNTIYF. The CDR3 DNA reads TGTGCCAGCAGCTTACCAGGCTCTGGAAACACCATATATTTT.

This sequence joins TRBV11-2 and TRBJ2-3, with a weak D call TRBD2 (5 bases). Trimming left V 8 bases short and J 2 bases short, with 8 bases between. Germline loops: CDR1 SGHAT, CDR2 FQNNGV. The CDR3 consists of 12 residues. DNA for the CDR3: TGTGCCAGCTCCGGGGACACAGATACGCAGTATTTT. Its protein product is CASSGDTDTQYF. Full variable domain (rest looked up from reference TRBV11-2 and TRBJ2-3): EAGVAQSPRYKIIEKRQSVAFWCNPISGHATLYWYQQILGQGPKLLIQFQNNGVVDDSQLPKDRFSAERLKGVDSTLKIQPAKLEDSAVYLCASSGDTDTQYFGPGTRLTVL.

The rearrangement uses TRBV18 and TRBJ1-1; the match to TRBD1 covers 8 bases. The CDR3 totals 15 residues. Looked up from germline, CDR1 is KGHSH and CDR2 is LQKENI. With 5 bases clipped from V and 1 base from J, the junction kept 6 bases outside the gene matches. In DNA form, the CDR3 reads TGTGCCAGCTCATTGACAGGGGTCGAGAACACTGAAGCTTTCTTT. Translation gives CASSLTGVENTEAFF.

This clone was observed once. V is TRBV6-5 and J is TRBJ2-1; weak D call: TRBD2 (6 bases). The germline V and J ends were trimmed by 7 bases and 7 bases, with 11 bases remaining between them. CDR1 and CDR2 (germline): MNHEY, SVGAGI. CDR3 size: 12 residues. The CDR3 sequence is CASKGGVNEQFF. CDR3 sequence (DNA): TGTGCCAGCAAGGGCGGGGTAAATGAGCAGTTCTTC.

The chain combines TRBV28 with TRBJ2-7; TRBD1 aligns across 11 bases. The V and J ends lost 5 bases and 6 bases, in that order; junction bases with no gene match: 6. This CDR3 region has 14 residues. In germline, CDR1 is MDHEN, CDR2 SYDVKM. The CDR3 spells CASSPWTGGIEQYF. DNA for the CDR3: TGTGCCAGCAGTCCCTGGACAGGGGGCATCGAGCAGTACTTC.

J is TRBJ2-1 and V is TRBV7-2, with 12 bases aligning to TRBD2. The CDR3 runs to 15 residues. J was trimmed by 8 bases and V by 1 base; bases with no gene match: 3. The germline CDR1 and CDR2 sequences are SGHTA and FQGNSA. For the CDR3, the DNA is TGTGCCAGCAGCTTAGAACTAGCGGGAGGCCATGAGCAGTTCTTC. Amino acid sequence: CASSLELAGGHEQFF.

This rearrangement joins TRBV7-9 to TRBJ2-1; D is undetermined. There are 15 residues in the CDR3. Germline CDR1 is SEHNR and CDR2 is FQNEAQ (reference sequence). Trimming removed 3 bases from V and 5 bases from J, with 14 bases in between. CDR3: CASSFVSGRHNEQFF. The CDR3 coding sequence is TGTGCCAGCAGCTTTGTGTCAGGTCGCCACAATGAGCAGTTCTTC.

The chain is built from TRBV18 and TRBJ1-1, with D maybe TRBD1 (6 bases). CDR3 length: 16 residues. With 2 bases removed from V and 0 bases from J, the gap between germline ends came to 13 bases. Germline V gene sequence: CDR1 KGHSH, CDR2 LQKENI. CDR3 DNA sequence: TGTGCCAGCTCACCATTTGGTCAGGGGATGAACACTGAAGCTTTCTTT. Amino acids: CASSPFGQGMNTEAFF.

The chain has TRBV2 and TRBJ1-1, with a weak D call TRBD1 (5 bases). V lost 6 bases to trimming and J lost 6 bases, with 20 bases between them. Germline V gives CDR1 SNHLY, CDR2 FYNNEI. The CDR3 consists of 15 residues. This CDR3 reads CASRNDMGLSAEAFF. CDR3 coding DNA: TGTGCCAGCAGGAACGACATGGGACTGAGCGCTGAAGCTTTCTTT.

The chain couples TRBV6-1 to TRBJ1-2; tentatively, D is TRBD1 (6 bases). V lost 0 bases to trimming and J lost 3 bases, with 17 bases between them. Germline values: CDR1 MNHNS, CDR2 SASEGT. The CDR3 runs 17 residues. The CDR3: CASSEALGQYGDYGYTF. The DNA for the CDR3 is TGTGCCAGCAGTGAAGCACTTGGACAGTATGGGGACTATGGCTACACCTTC.

The gene calls are TRBV27 and TRBJ2-1; 7 nucleotides agree with TRBD2. Per the germline V gene, CDR1 is MNHEY and CDR2 is SMNVEV (reference sequence). The CDR3 length is 21 residues. Trimming took 1 base from V and 1 from J; bases not matched to a gene: 19. The CDR3 DNA reads TGTGCCAGCAGTTTATATCCCCCGTCTGGAGCGGGGCTCGGATCCTACAATGAGCAGTTCTTC. It is translated as CASSLYPPSGAGLGSYNEQFF.

This rearrangement joins TRBV5-1 to TRBJ2-3; 8 bases map to TRBD2. CDR1 SGHRS and CDR2 YFSETQ come from the germline V gene. Trimming cost V 4 bases and J 2 bases; bases outside gene matches: 12. The CDR3 totals 17 residues. The CDR3 bases are TGCGCCAGCAGCCTAGGAGCGGCGGGGGGAAACACAGATACGCAGTATTTT. Translating it yields CASSLGAAGGNTDTQYF.

The rearrangement links TRBV30 to TRBJ2-7; 7 nucleotides line up with TRBD1. The CDR3 is 14 amino acids. V trimming: 5 bases; J trimming: 7 bases; junction bases outside the gene matches: 14. The germline gives CDR1 GTSNPN, CDR2 SVGIG (reference sequence). The CDR3: CAWGRQGGLGEQYF. CDR3 nucleotides: TGTGCCTGGGGTCGACAGGGTGGCCTTGGGGAGCAGTACTTC.

This clone was found once. The chain links TRBV30 to TRBJ2-7; the match to TRBD1 covers 9 bases. Germline assignment: CDR1 GTSNPN and CDR2 SVGIG (reference sequence). The CDR3 is 14 residues long. V shed 7 bases, J shed 6 bases, and the junction held 13 bases outside the gene matches. CDR3 protein: CASEVQGAGSEQYF. The CDR3 DNA is TGTGCCTCGGAAGTACAGGGGGCAGGGAGCGAGCAGTACTTC.

The gene calls are TRBV29-1 and TRBJ1-3, with TRBD1 identical over 10 bases. J lost 3 bases, V lost 4 bases, and 3 bases had no gene match. This CDR3 comprises 14 residues. Germline V gene sequence: CDR1 SQVTM, CDR2 ANQGSEA. Here the CDR3 DNA reads TGCAGCGTTGTGACAGGGGGCGGTGGAAACACCATATATTTT. Amino acid sequence: CSVVTGGGGNTIYF.

The chain carries TRBV2 and TRBJ1-5; 7 bases are shared with TRBD1. The CDR3 consists of 15 residues. The trim removed 2 bases at V and 6 bases at J, leaving 7 bases unmatched. Germline V lookup: CDR1 SNHLY, CDR2 FYNNEI. The CDR3 reads CASSEKQGGIQPQHF. The CDR3 DNA follows: TGTGCCAGCAGTGAAAAGCAGGGGGGCATTCAGCCCCAGCATTTT. The full variable domain, completed using reference TRBV2 and TRBJ1-5, is EPEVTQTPSHQVTQMGQEVILRCVPISNHLYFYWYRQILGQKVEFLVSFYNNEISEKSEIFDDQFSVERPDGSNFTLKIRSTKLEDSAMYFCASSEKQGGIQPQHFGDGTRLSIL.

The chain is built from TRBV7-2 and TRBJ2-1, with 11 bases that match TRBD2. In germline, CDR1 is SGHTA, CDR2 FQGNSA. The CDR3 extends over 16 amino acids. Trimming at V came to 1 base and at J to 6 bases, leaving 5 bases not matched to a gene. Here the CDR3 reads CASSLGVAGGVNEQFF. The CDR3 bases are TGTGCCAGCAGCTTAGGGGTAGCGGGAGGGGTCAATGAGCAGTTCTTC.

V gene TRBV19 combines with J gene TRBJ1-2; the match to TRBD1 covers 9 bases. V gave up 7 bases and J gave up 4 bases; unmatched junction bases: 10. Germline CDR1 and CDR2: LNHDA and SQIVND (reference sequence). The CDR3 extends over 15 amino acids. CDR3 DNA sequence: TGTGCCAGTAACACCGGGACAGGGCCATCCTATGGCTACACCTTC. This sequence encodes CASNTGTGPSYGYTF.

This chain connects TRBV20-1 to TRBJ2-1; 8 bases agree with TRBD2. Germline-derived CDR1 and CDR2 are DFQATT and SNEGSKA (reference sequence). This CDR3 has 14 amino acids. The V and J ends lost 3 bases and 8 bases, in that order; junction bases with no gene match: 9. This CDR3 is CSASQAGGAYEQFF. DNA for the CDR3: TGCAGTGCTAGTCAGGCCGGGGGGGCCTATGAGCAGTTCTTC.

The gene calls are TRBV28 and TRBJ1-3; maybe TRBD1 (5 bases). The CDR3 loop spans 17 amino acids. V lost 6 bases to trimming and J lost 0 bases, with 18 bases between them. The germline CDR1 and CDR2 sequences are MDHEN and SYDVKM. DNA for the CDR3: TGTGCCAGCAGCGACCATAGGACAAAGAGCTCTGGAAACACCATATATTTT. It yields the protein CASSDHRTKSSGNTIYF.

The J gene is TRBJ2-5, the V gene TRBV11-2; 9 bases match TRBD1. Trimming took 1 base from V and 5 from J; bases not matched to a gene: 8. Looked up from germline, CDR1 is SGHAT and CDR2 is FQNNGV. This CDR3 comprises 16 residues. CDR3 in amino acids: CASSLAPQGARETQYF. The CDR3 DNA follows: TGTGCCAGCAGCTTAGCCCCACAGGGGGCAAGGGAGACCCAGTACTTC. Full variable domain (missing parts from reference TRBV11-2 and TRBJ2-5): EAGVAQSPRYKIIEKRQSVAFWCNPISGHATLYWYQQILGQGPKLLIQFQNNGVVDDSQLPKDRFSAERLKGVDSTLKIQPAKLEDSAVYLCASSLAPQGARETQYFGPGTRLLVL.